Shown below are 28 T cell receptor beta chains from a single sample sequenced in a study of human T cells and chemical hapten exposure. In TCRdb, the RACE reads were re-called with MiXCR into one record per CDR3 protein. Of tens of thousands of distinct CDR3 sequences in the sample, around a tenth were seen once. Stated time point: pre-sensitization, week 0. Treatment given: therapeutic diphenylcyclopropenone sensitization with weekly scalp DPC. Blood, whole and unfractionated, served as the source for total RNA extraction. The sequencing here drew on whole blood, taken in connection with sensitization to the hapten diphenylcyclopropenone (DPC). The origin of the receptors is a man aged 45-65 years with alopecia areata. Some clones in this sample may be carry-over from other donors' samples.

Many counts were recorded for this clonotype. V is TRBV24-1 and J is TRBJ2-2; 9 bases align to TRBD1. CDR3 length: 19 residues. V was clipped by 7 bases and J by 0 bases; unmatched bases: 14. Germline V CDR1 and CDR2: KGHDR, SFDVKD. The CDR3 coding sequence is TGTGCCACCAGCGTACCCCTAGGCGGGGACAGGGCGAACACCGGGGAGCTGTTTTTT. This translates into CATSVPLGGDRANTGELFF.

The sample holds many counts of this clonotype. This chain uses TRBV7-2 with TRBJ2-7; 10 positions match TRBD1. Trimming cost V 5 bases and J 5 bases; bases outside gene matches: 9. Per germline, CDR1 SGHTA and CDR2 FQGNSA. The CDR3 runs 15 residues. The CDR3 nucleotides are TGTGCCAGCAGCCTTCCCGGACAGGGGGGCCACGAGCAGTACTTC. It yields the protein CASSLPGQGGHEQYF.

In this sample, this clonotype turned up many times. This chain links TRBV5-1 with TRBJ2-7, with 9 nucleotides matching TRBD1. The V and J ends lost 4 bases and 6 bases, in that order; junction bases with no gene match: 8. Germline CDR1 is SGHRS and CDR2 is YFSETQ. The CDR3 is made up of 14 amino acids. CDR3 region: CASSPGQGLLEQYF. The CDR3 nucleotides are TGCGCCAGCAGCCCGGGACAGGGTCTTCTCGAGCAGTACTTC.

The table lists this clonotype with a few counts. The chain couples TRBV7-8 to TRBJ2-5, with TRBD1 identical over 8 bases. The CDR3 length is 15 residues. Germline-derived CDR1 and CDR2 are SGHVS and FQNEAQ. V trimming: 5 bases; J trimming: 4 bases; junction bases outside the gene matches: 9. The CDR3, as DNA: TGTGCCAGCAGCGCCCGACAGGGGCCCGGAGAGACCCAGTACTTC. Protein: CASSARQGPGETQYF.

This clonotype was observed at least ten times. The V call is TRBV7-2, the J call TRBJ2-7, with D possibly being TRBD1 or TRBD2 (5 bases each). The ends were cut back, 5 bases at V and 2 bases at J, with 10 bases in the middle. The germline gives CDR1 SGHTA, CDR2 FQGNSA. This CDR3 has 13 residues. The CDR3 region is CASSTGAAYEQYF. CDR3 coding DNA: TGTGCCAGCAGCACCGGGGCCGCCTACGAGCAGTACTTC.

This clonotype was observed at least ten times. This chain's CDR3 is CSAGTGIGEQYF. Written as DNA, the CDR3 is TGCAGTGCTGGGACAGGGATCGGCGAGCAGTACTTC. The chain joins TRBV20-1 to TRBJ2-7; TRBD1 matches at 9 bases. The J segment lost 6 bases and the V segment lost 5 bases, leaving 5 bases of the junction unmatched. This CDR3 contains 12 residues. Germline CDR1 is DFQATT and CDR2 is SNEGSKA (reference sequence).

This clonotype has ten or more counts. The chain couples TRBV6-1 to TRBJ2-3; TRBD2 matches 8 bases. The CDR3 has 14 residues. The V gene end was trimmed by 4 bases and the J gene end by 4 bases; junction bases not matched to a gene: 4. From germline, CDR1 is MNHNS and CDR2 SASEGT. CDR3 loop: CASSGAGAADTQYF. As DNA, the CDR3 is TGTGCCAGCAGTGGAGCGGGAGCCGCAGATACGCAGTATTTT.

The CDR3 sequence: CASSPMGGGTDTQYF. CDR3 sequence (DNA): TGTGCCAGCAGCCCTATGGGGGGAGGCACAGATACGCAGTATTTT. V gene TRBV3-1 combines with J gene TRBJ2-3; D is perhaps TRBD2 (6 bases). V lost 4 bases and J lost 1, with 12 bases in between. The CDR3 totals 15 residues. Germline lookup yields CDR1 LGHDT and CDR2 YNNKEL (reference sequence).

This clonotype was observed once. The chain has TRBV20-1 and TRBJ2-3, with 9 bases fitting TRBD2. The junction had 8 bases not matched to a gene; V was cut back by 5 bases and J by 2 bases. Germline CDR1 DFQATT, CDR2 SNEGSKA (reference sequence). This CDR3 region has 15 residues. CDR3 sequence (DNA): TGCAGTGCTCGTTCGGCGGGAGGGTTCACAGATACGCAGTATTTT. Amino acid sequence: CSARSAGGFTDTQYF.

The chain couples TRBV29-1 to TRBJ2-2, with 14 bases identical to TRBD2. Germline CDR1 and CDR2: SQVTM and ANQGSEA. The CDR3 is 16 residues long. The CDR3 sequence is CGATPGLAGVGGELFF. CDR3 nucleotides: TGCGGCGCGACCCCGGGACTAGCGGGAGTTGGCGGGGAGCTGTTTTTT.

The chain combines TRBV4-1 with TRBJ2-7, with TRBD1 identical over 11 bases. J was trimmed by 2 bases and V by 3 bases; bases with no gene match: 3. This CDR3 is built from 15 residues. Germline CDR1 and CDR2: MGHRA and YSYEKL. CDR3 DNA sequence: TGCGCCAGCAGCCATGGGACAGGGGGAACCTACGAGCAGTACTTC. Translation gives CASSHGTGGTYEQYF.

This clonotype was observed a few times. This rearrangement joins TRBV24-1 to TRBJ2-1, with D unclear. The CDR3 length is 13 residues. Germline CDR1 reads KGHDR; CDR2 reads SFDVKD. Trimming removed 1 base at V and 5 bases at J, with 5 bases between. CDR3 sequence: CATSDFGNNEQFF. The CDR3 nucleotides are TGTGCCACCAGTGATTTTGGAAACAATGAGCAGTTCTTC.

This clonotype was seen a handful of times. This sequence joins TRBV12-3 or TRBV12-4 and TRBJ1-1, with D possibly matching TRBD1 (5 bases). V lost 7 bases to trimming and J lost 9 bases, with 18 bases between them. The CDR3 extends over 13 amino acids. CDR3 DNA: TGTGCCAGCATGGGACTATCCTCGCCTCAAGCTTTCTTT. It specifies CASMGLSSPQAFF.

This clonotype has only a few counts. This chain joins TRBV6-6 and TRBJ1-1; 7 bases fit TRBD1. With V trimmed by 7 bases and J by 1 base, 3 bases remained unmatched. Germline V gene sequence: CDR1 MNHNY, CDR2 SVGAGI (reference sequence). This CDR3 contains 13 residues. The CDR3 sequence is CASIRQGNTEAFF. For the CDR3, the DNA is TGTGCCAGCATCCGACAGGGGAACACTGAAGCTTTCTTT.

This chain connects TRBV4-2 to TRBJ2-3; TRBD2 agrees at 10 bases. Germline CDR1 is LGHNA and CDR2 is YNFKEQ. This CDR3 region has 18 residues. The junction had 13 bases not matched to a gene; V was cut back by 4 bases and J by 3 bases. The CDR3 coding sequence is TGTGCCAGCAGCCCTGAAACGGGAGCGGGAGGGCCAACAGATACGCAGTATTTT. This translates into CASSPETGAGGPTDTQYF.

The rearrangement uses TRBV29-1 and TRBJ2-2, with 7 nucleotides matching TRBD2. The V and J ends lost 3 bases and 5 bases, in that order; junction bases with no gene match: 3. Germline CDR1 is SQVTM and CDR2 is ANQGSEA. The CDR3 contains 13 residues. CDR3 in DNA: TGCAGCGTTGATCGCGGGAGAACCGGGGAGCTGTTTTTT. It translates to CSVDRGRTGELFF.

This clonotype was seen at least ten times. The gene calls are TRBV28 and TRBJ2-5; a possible D gene is TRBD1 (5 bases). The CDR3 totals 14 residues. V was trimmed by 3 bases and J by 1 base, leaving 9 bases between them. The germline V gene encodes CDR1 MDHEN and CDR2 SYDVKM. CDR3 DNA: TGTGCCAGCAGTTTTAGTAGGGGCCAAGAGACCCAGTACTTC. Its translation: CASSFSRGQETQYF.

This clonotype was seen many times. The gene calls are TRBV28 and TRBJ2-3, with 16 bases fitting TRBD2. Germline lookup yields CDR1 MDHEN and CDR2 SYDVKM. Trimming at V came to 4 bases and at J to 7 bases, leaving 11 bases not matched to a gene. The length of the CDR3 is 18 residues. The CDR3, as DNA: TGTGCCAGCAGTTCACCGGGACTAGCGGGAGGGTCATACAATACGCAGTATTTT. Translating gives CASSSPGLAGGSYNTQYF.

Many counts were recorded for this clonotype. The CDR3 sequence is CASSLEMSGSPLHF. CDR3 nucleotides: TGTGCCAGCAGCCTGGAAATGAGTGGGTCACCCCTCCACTTT. This rearrangement joins TRBV7-9 to TRBJ1-6; D ambiguous. V was trimmed by 5 bases and J by 10 bases, leaving 15 bases between them. This CDR3 region has 14 residues. CDR1 and CDR2 from the germline V gene are SEHNR and FQNEAQ (reference sequence).

This clonotype is labeled medium-sized. This chain links TRBV29-1 with TRBJ2-1, with a possible D match to TRBD2 (7 bases). V lost 4 bases, J lost 7 bases, and 11 bases lay in between. This CDR3 has 12 residues. Germline CDR1 reads SQVTM; CDR2 reads ANQGSEA. The CDR3 spells CSVGGGPNEQFF. Written as DNA, the CDR3 is TGCAGCGTTGGGGGGGGGCCGAATGAGCAGTTCTTC.

This clonotype was seen repeatedly, ten times or more. The V gene is TRBV7-2, the J gene TRBJ2-6, with D unresolved. The length of the CDR3 is 14 residues. The V end lost 0 bases, the J end lost 4 bases, and 4 bases lay between the germline ends. From germline, CDR1 is SGHTA and CDR2 FQGNSA. The CDR3 region is CASSLATGANVLTF. The CDR3 region has the DNA TGTGCCAGCAGCTTAGCTACGGGGGCCAACGTCCTGACTTTC. Full variable domain (missing parts from reference TRBV7-2 and TRBJ2-6): GAGVSQSPSNKVTEKGKDVELRCDPISGHTALYWYRQSLGQGLEFLIYFQGNSAPDKSGLPSDRFSAERTGGSVSTLTIQRTQQEDSAVYLCASSLATGANVLTFGAGSRLTVL.

This clonotype was recorded a few times. This sequence joins TRBV27 and TRBJ1-2, with 7 positions matching TRBD1. The V gene's germline CDR1 is MNHEY and CDR2 SMNVEV (reference sequence). Losses at the gene ends were 4 bases for V and 8 bases for J; bases not matched to a gene: 10. The CDR3 length is 14 residues. The CDR3 nucleotides are TGTGCCAGCAGTTCCGGACAGGCGTTGGGCGGCTACACCTTC. It is translated as CASSSGQALGGYTF.

This clonotype showed up many times. The V call is TRBV28, the J call TRBJ2-2; TRBD2 matches at 8 bases. CDR3 length: 15 residues. J was trimmed by 5 bases and V by 6 bases; bases with no gene match: 8. Germline V gene data show CDR1 as MDHEN and CDR2 as SYDVKM. CDR3: CASSPGLALTGELFF. The DNA for the CDR3 is TGTGCCAGCAGCCCCGGACTAGCTCTGACCGGGGAGCTGTTTTTT.

This chain links TRBV28 with TRBJ1-2; D is uncertain. The CDR3 loop spans 11 amino acids. With 6 bases removed from V and 4 bases from J, the gap between germline ends came to 6 bases. Germline V lookup: CDR1 MDHEN, CDR2 SYDVKM. CDR3 coding DNA: TGTGCCAGCAGCCGGGGCTATGGCTACACCTTC. Its translation: CASSRGYGYTF.

This clonotype was seen ten or more times. The genes are TRBV6-4 and TRBJ2-2; D is ambiguous. Trimming pared 0 bases from V and 4 bases from J, leaving 3 bases between. The CDR3 loop spans 13 amino acids. Germline CDR1 reads MRHNA; CDR2 reads SNTAGT. CDR3 region: CASSDSSTGELFF. DNA for the CDR3: TGTGCCAGCAGTGACTCGAGCACCGGGGAGCTGTTTTTT.

This clonotype was seen ten or more times. One junction end does not reproduce the germline sequence, and a read error may be involved. This sequence joins TRBV28 and TRBJ2-1; D uncertain. Per germline, CDR1 MDHEN and CDR2 SYDVKM. The CDR3 is made up of 11 amino acids. The DNA of the CDR3 is TGTGCCAGCAGATTATTGACCGGCCTGTTCTTC. Protein product: CASRLLTGLFF.

The table lists this clonotype with many counts. The V gene is TRBV10-3, the J gene TRBJ2-3, with 7 bases lining up with TRBD2. The V segment lost 5 bases and the J segment 0 bases; nucleotides outside the gene matches: 5. The germline V gene has CDR1 ENHRY and CDR2 SYGVKD. The CDR3 extends over 15 amino acids. The CDR3 DNA reads as TGTGCCATCAGTCTAGCGGAGACTAGCACAGATACGCAGTATTTT. The encoded protein is CAISLAETSTDTQYF.

This clonotype was seen at least ten times. The chain couples TRBV4-2 to TRBJ2-3, with 12 bases that match TRBD2. Trimming removed 1 base from V and 6 bases from J; junction bases left unmatched: 5. Germline CDR1 LGHNA, CDR2 YNFKEQ. The CDR3 is 16 amino acids. The CDR3 coding sequence is TGTGCCAGCAGCCAAGGGACTAGCGGGAAGGTGGATACGCAGTATTTT. Protein product: CASSQGTSGKVDTQYF.